A selection of T cell receptor beta chains follows, all from one sample in a study of cytomegalovirus exposure and HLA in healthy donors. TCRdb keeps only in-frame clones here, not all; method: immunoSEQ multiplex PCR. The profile shows about 200,000 clones, 70% to 80% of them singletons. Sequenced material: PBMCs. These receptor sequences come from a woman between 45 and 65 years old in good health and CMV-seronegative. Both conserved end residues are part of each CDR3. Fields, in order: CDR3 protein, CDR3 DNA, clone size, V gene, D gene, J gene. A D gene is named only where the DNA matches it firmly. A clone size is listed for some rows: how often the clone was seen (once, few, many), or a class if it is expanded.

CDR3: CASSRDRAEFYGYTF
DNA: TGTGCCAGCAGTCGGGACAGGGCCGAATTCTATGGCTACACCTTC
size: once
V: TRBV6-5
D: TRBD1
J: TRBJ1-2

CDR3: CASSQSTDTQYF
DNA: TGTGCCAGCAGTCAGAGCACAGATACGCAGTATTTT
size: .
V: TRBV6-5
D: .
J: TRBJ2-3

CDR3: CASSSSGPVAGDTQYF
DNA: TGTGCCAGCAGCTCCTCCGGCCCCGTCGCGGGAGATACGCAGTATTTT
size: .
V: TRBV7-3
D: .
J: TRBJ2-3

CDR3: CASSQDAGGTATNEKLFF
DNA: TGCGCCAGCAGCCAAGATGCGGGGGGGACTGCAACTAATGAAAAACTGTTTTTT
size: few
V: TRBV4-1
D: .
J: TRBJ1-4

CDR3: CASSLQGKETQYF
DNA: TGTGCCAGCAGCTTACAGGGTAAAGAGACCCAGTACTTC
size: once
V: TRBV7-8
D: .
J: TRBJ2-5

CDR3: CASSLDYGGEQFF
DNA: TGTGCCAGCAGCTTGGACTACGGGGGTGAGCAGTTCTTC
size: few
V: TRBV7-2
D: .
J: TRBJ2-1

CDR3: CASSLDRGNYEQYF
DNA: TGTGCCAGCAGCCTGGACAGGGGGAACTACGAGCAGTACTTC
size: .
V: TRBV5-4
D: TRBD1
J: TRBJ2-7

CDR3: CASSQGRGDEKLFF
DNA: TGCGCCAGCAGCCAAGGCAGGGGGGATGAAAAACTGTTTTTT
size: .
V: TRBV4-1
D: TRBD1
J: TRBJ1-4

CDR3: CATQRQGTANYGYTF
DNA: TGTGCCACCCAAAGACAGGGTACCGCTAACTATGGCTACACCTTC
size: .
V: TRBV2
D: TRBD1
J: TRBJ1-2

CDR3: CASSPVRGEFYQETQYF
DNA: TGTGCCAGCAGCCCGGTTCGCGGGGAGTTCTACCAAGAGACCCAGTACTTC
size: .
V: TRBV7-6
D: .
J: TRBJ2-5

CDR3: CASSLGGTEYNEQFF
DNA: TGCGCCAGCAGCTTGGGCGGGACAGAGTACAATGAGCAGTTCTTC
size: once
V: TRBV5-1
D: .
J: TRBJ2-1

CDR3: CASSPRQLDGGNQPQHF
DNA: TGTGCCAGCAGCCCTAGGCAGTTGGACGGGGGAAATCAGCCCCAGCATTTT
size: few
V: TRBV7-2
D: .
J: TRBJ1-5

CDR3: CASSSQPLSGRPSYEQYF
DNA: TGTGCCAGCAGCTCCCAGCCCCTTAGCGGGAGGCCCTCCTACGAGCAGTACTTC
size: .
V: TRBV7-2
D: TRBD2
J: TRBJ2-7

CDR3: CASIENRDEQYF
DNA: TGTGCCAGCATAGAGAACAGGGACGAGCAGTACTTC
size: .
V: TRBV2
D: .
J: TRBJ2-7

CDR3: CASSVTGLAGGRSVQYF
DNA: TGTGCCAGCAGTGTTACGGGACTAGCGGGAGGGCGCTCTGTCCAGTACTTC
size: .
V: TRBV2
D: TRBD2
J: TRBJ2-5

CDR3: CASSSFTGTQETQYF
DNA: TGTGCCAGCAGCTCCTTTACAGGAACCCAAGAGACCCAGTACTTC
size: .
V: TRBV5-6
D: .
J: TRBJ2-5

CDR3: CASTRDRADEQYF
DNA: TGTGCCAGCACGAGGGACAGGGCTGACGAGCAGTACTTC
size: .
V: TRBV7-2
D: TRBD1
J: TRBJ2-7

CDR3: CASSLGLVRSQFF
DNA: TGTGCCAGCAGCTTGGGACTAGTTAGATCGCAGTTCTTC
size: .
V: TRBV11-2
D: TRBD2
J: TRBJ2-1

CDR3: CASSFTGTDNSPLHF
DNA: TGTGCCAGCAGTTTTACCGGGACAGATAATTCACCCCTCCACTTT
size: .
V: TRBV28
D: TRBD1
J: TRBJ1-6

CDR3: CASSLRGRSETQYF
DNA: TGTGCCAGCAGTCTTAGGGGCAGATCGGAGACCCAGTACTTC
size: .
V: TRBV7-8
D: .
J: TRBJ2-5

CDR3: CASSLFGRGSTDTQYF
DNA: TGTGCCAGCAGTTTATTTGGCAGGGGAAGCACAGATACGCAGTATTTT
size: .
V: TRBV27
D: .
J: TRBJ2-3

CDR3: CASSHLQGNIQYF
DNA: TGTGCCAGCAGCCACCTACAGGGTAACATTCAGTACTTC
size: once
V: TRBV4-2
D: .
J: TRBJ2-4

CDR3: CASSSRDRDEKLFF
DNA: TGTGCCAGCAGCTCCCGGGACAGGGATGAAAAACTGTTTTTT
size: once
V: TRBV7-9
D: TRBD1
J: TRBJ1-4

CDR3: CASSPFGGGSNTGELFF
DNA: TGTGCCAGCAGCCCTTTCGGGGGGGGGTCGAACACCGGGGAGCTGTTTTTT
size: .
V: TRBV7-8
D: TRBD2
J: TRBJ2-2

CDR3: CASSLGRTGFNTEAFF
DNA: TGTGCCAGCAGCTTAGGGCGGACAGGCTTCAACACTGAAGCTTTCTTT
size: .
V: TRBV7-2
D: TRBD1
J: TRBJ1-1

CDR3: CATSRDFSGRGDYGYTF
DNA: TGTGCCACCAGCAGAGATTTTTCAGGCAGGGGGGACTATGGCTACACCTTC
size: once
V: TRBV15
D: TRBD1
J: TRBJ1-2

CDR3: CASSFWKGGSTEAFF
DNA: TGTGCCAGCAGCTTTTGGAAGGGAGGATCGACTGAAGCTTTCTTT
size: once
V: TRBV7-9
D: .
J: TRBJ1-1

CDR3: CASRDRAFTEAFF
DNA: TGTGCCAGCAGAGACAGGGCCTTCACTGAAGCTTTCTTT
size: few
V: TRBV6-1
D: TRBD1
J: TRBJ1-1

CDR3: CASSQETAPVHGYTF
DNA: TGCGCCAGCAGCCAGGAGACGGCGCCGGTCCATGGCTACACCTTC
size: .
V: TRBV4-3
D: .
J: TRBJ1-2

CDR3: CASRQGYYGYTF
DNA: TGTGCCAGTCGACAGGGGTACTATGGCTACACCTTC
size: .
V: TRBV19
D: TRBD1
J: TRBJ1-2

CDR3: CASSYKGAQGYTF
DNA: TGTGCCAGCAGCTATAAGGGGGCTCAGGGCTACACCTTC
size: .
V: TRBV7-9
D: TRBD1
J: TRBJ1-2

CDR3: CASSLAGRDRGGYTF
DNA: TGTGCCAGCAGCTTAGCGGGCCGGGACAGGGGTGGCTACACCTTC
size: .
V: TRBV7-9
D: TRBD1
J: TRBJ1-2

CDR3: CASSQVGGKSSNEQFF
DNA: TGCGCCAGCAGCCAAGTGGGCGGGAAGTCAAGCAATGAGCAGTTCTTC
size: .
V: TRBV4-1
D: .
J: TRBJ2-1

CDR3: CASSFRMAGANVLTF
DNA: TGTGCCAGCAGCTTTAGAATGGCTGGGGCCAACGTCCTGACTTTC
size: .
V: TRBV14
D: .
J: TRBJ2-6

CDR3: CASSMAADTNYGYTF
DNA: TGTGCCAGTAGTATGGCGGCAGATACTAACTATGGCTACACCTTC
size: .
V: TRBV19
D: .
J: TRBJ1-2

CDR3: CASSSGVENEQFF
DNA: TGCGCCAGCAGTTCGGGAGTAGAGAATGAGCAGTTCTTC
size: .
V: TRBV5-1
D: .
J: TRBJ2-1

CDR3: CASRKTGGRQTQYF
DNA: TGTGCCAGCAGGAAAACAGGGGGTCGGCAGACCCAGTACTTC
size: .
V: TRBV11-1
D: TRBD1
J: TRBJ2-5

CDR3: CASSPLRENTF
DNA: TGTGCCAGCAGCCCCCTCAGGGAAAACACCTTC
size: .
V: TRBV7-9
D: .
J: TRBJ1-2

CDR3: CASGQGTQSGYTF
DNA: TGTGCCAGCGGGCAGGGGACGCAGAGTGGCTACACCTTC
size: .
V: TRBV5-5
D: .
J: TRBJ1-2

CDR3: CASSPISGVSGEQYF
DNA: TGTGCCAGCAGCCCGATATCGGGGGTTTCGGGCGAGCAGTACTTC
size: .
V: TRBV7-6
D: .
J: TRBJ2-7

CDR3: CASSPRPLNYERPLGTEAFF
DNA: TGTGCCAGCAGCCCCCGTCCCCTAAACTACGAGAGGCCGCTCGGGACTGAAGCTTTCTTT
size: .
V: TRBV9
D: .
J: TRBJ1-1

CDR3: CASSLSWTYAPDTQYF
DNA: TGTGCCAGCAGTCTCAGCTGGACTTATGCCCCAGATACGCAGTATTTT
size: .
V: TRBV28
D: .
J: TRBJ2-3

CDR3: CASSLAVGGSYYSNQPQHF
DNA: TGTGCCAGCAGCTTAGCGGTAGGAGGGTCCTACTATAGCAATCAGCCCCAGCATTTT
size: .
V: TRBV7-9
D: .
J: TRBJ1-5

CDR3: CASTFDSSGNTIYF
DNA: TGCGCCAGTACATTCGACAGCTCTGGAAACACCATATATTTT
size: .
V: TRBV5-1
D: .
J: TRBJ1-3

CDR3: CASSSDRRTEAFF
DNA: TGTGCCAGCAGTTCGGACAGGAGGACTGAAGCTTTCTTT
size: once
V: TRBV28
D: TRBD1
J: TRBJ1-1

CDR3: CASSDLAGFGVLTSNQPQHF
DNA: TGTGCCAGCAGTGATTTAGCGGGGTTCGGTGTGTTGACAAGCAATCAGCCCCAGCATTTT
size: once
V: TRBV6-1
D: .
J: TRBJ1-5

CDR3: CASRKLQGHPYNEQFF
DNA: TGTGCCAGCAGGAAACTACAGGGGCACCCCTACAATGAGCAGTTCTTC
size: few
V: TRBV5-6
D: TRBD1
J: TRBJ2-1